These 21 T cell receptor beta chains were sequenced from one sample in a study of blood T cell repertoires in COVID-19. The method was immunoSEQ multiplex PCR; TCRdb's version includes in-frame clones alone and lacks a portion of them. The data show 300,000 to 400,000 clones, 75% to 90% seen once. The sequenced sample consisted of peripheral blood. Receptors were obtained from a woman in her sixties with COVID-19, enrolled during active disease.

This clone was seen a handful of times. This chain uses TRBV6-2 or TRBV6-3 with TRBJ2-1, with D possibly TRBD1 on 5 matching bases. Germline V gene lookup returns CDR1 MNHEY and CDR2 SVGEGT. Trimming removed 5 bases at V and 1 base at J, with 6 bases between. This CDR3 region has 13 residues. CDR3 nucleotides: TGTGCCAGCAGTCAGGGTTCCTACAATGAGCAGTTCTTC. Its protein is CASSQGSYNEQFF.

This clone was seen a single time. The chain has TRBV5-4 and TRBJ2-3, with 10 bases lining up with TRBD2. The CDR3 consists of 18 residues. Germline V gives CDR1 SGHNT, CDR2 YYREEE (reference sequence). The V gene end was trimmed by 0 bases and the J gene end by 2 bases; junction bases not matched to a gene: 9. Here the CDR3 DNA reads TGTGCCAGCAGCTTGGCCCCCGGGACTAGCGACTACACAGATACGCAGTATTTT. This encodes CASSLAPGTSDYTDTQYF.

The chain combines TRBV27 with TRBJ1-5; tentative D call: TRBD1 (6 bases). There are 14 residues in the CDR3. The V end lost 1 base, the J end lost 6 bases, and 10 bases lay between the germline ends. Germline V gene lookup returns CDR1 MNHEY and CDR2 SMNVEV (reference sequence). The CDR3 DNA reads TGTGCCAGCAGTTTATGGGGGGGGGCTCAGCCCCAGCATTTT. It yields the protein CASSLWGGAQPQHF.

In its sample, this clone was seen once. This chain joins TRBV18 and TRBJ2-1; TRBD1 matches at 7 bases. The length of the CDR3 is 17 residues. Germline V CDR1 and CDR2: KGHSH, LQKENI. The junction had 9 bases not matched to a gene; V was cut back by 3 bases and J by 1 base. The CDR3 sequence: CASSPGTGQKSYNEQFF. The CDR3 DNA reads TGTGCCAGCTCACCCGGAACGGGACAGAAATCCTACAATGAGCAGTTCTTC.

The chain combines TRBV7-2 with TRBJ2-7; D may be TRBD1 (5 bases). CDR3 length equals 14 residues. The germline V gene has CDR1 SGHTA and CDR2 FQGNSA. Trimming cost V 3 bases and J 5 bases, with 14 bases left between them. For the CDR3, the DNA is TGTGCCAGCAGCTTGGTGGCAGGGATACACGAGCAGTACTTC. This sequence encodes CASSLVAGIHEQYF.

V gene TRBV6-5 combines with J gene TRBJ2-6; tentative D call: TRBD1 (6 bases). Trimming shortened V by 8 bases and J by 0 bases, and 11 bases separated the two germline ends. The CDR3 covers 15 residues. The germline CDR1 and CDR2 sequences are MNHEY and SVGAGI. CDR3 amino acids: CASLTGHSGANVLTF. The CDR3 DNA reads TGTGCCAGCCTTACAGGGCACTCTGGGGCCAACGTCCTGACTTTC.

V is TRBV6-5 and J is TRBJ1-1; D gene uncertain. V was shortened by 4 bases and J by 8 bases, with 23 bases between the two germline ends. Germline CDR1 and CDR2: MNHEY and SVGAGI. There are 16 residues in the CDR3. The CDR3 loop reads CASSSLWSPAIREAFF. CDR3 bases: TGTGCCAGCAGTTCCTTATGGAGCCCGGCGATCAGAGAAGCTTTCTTT.

For the CDR3, the DNA is TGTGCCAGTACCCCAGAGGAGGGGGGGGCCAAAAACATTCAGTACTTC. Protein: CASTPEEGGAKNIQYF. The rearrangement uses TRBV19 and TRBJ2-4; D is perhaps TRBD2 (7 bases). Trimming removed 7 bases at V and 1 base at J, with 17 bases between. CDR3 size: 16 residues. Germline assignment: CDR1 LNHDA and CDR2 SQIVND (reference sequence).

The J gene is TRBJ2-7, the V gene TRBV28, with D possibly matching TRBD2 (5 bases). Germline lookup yields CDR1 MDHEN and CDR2 SYDVKM. This CDR3 comprises 14 residues. The V end was cut by 3 bases, the J end by 0 bases, with 9 bases between. CDR3 protein: CASSFGGFSYEQYF. CDR3 in DNA: TGTGCCAGCAGTTTCGGAGGATTCTCCTACGAGCAGTACTTC. The full variable domain, rest sourced from reference TRBV28 and TRBJ2-7, is DVKVTQSSRYLVKRTGEKVFLECVQDMDHENMFWYRQDPGLGLRLIYFSYDVKMKEKGDIPEGYSVSREKKERFSLILESASTNQTSMYLCASSFGGFSYEQYFGPGTRLTVT.

CDR3 residues: CASSLEVAADTQYF. The CDR3 DNA reads TGTGCCAGCAGCTTAGAAGTAGCGGCAGATACGCAGTATTTT. This chain joins TRBV13 and TRBJ2-3; TRBD2 is a possible D gene (6 bases). V was pared by 1 base and J by 4 bases, with 9 bases between. The V gene's germline CDR1 is PRHDT and CDR2 FYEKMQ (reference sequence). The CDR3 is made up of 14 amino acids.

This clone has only a few counts. The V and J genes are TRBV23-1 and TRBJ1-1, with D hard to call. TRBV23-1 is reported as an ORF; its role is uncertain. CDR3 length equals 12 residues. V lost 11 bases and J 0 bases, leaving 10 bases between the germline ends. CDR3 loop: CAGCSLNTEAFF. Written as DNA, the CDR3 is TGCGCCGGCTGCAGTTTGAACACTGAAGCTTTCTTT.

Of note for this clone: This specimen includes other DNA sequences encoding the same CDR3. The rearrangement joins TRBV6-5 to TRBJ1-6; D is possibly TRBD1 (6 bases). Germline CDR1 MNHEY, CDR2 SVGAGI. The CDR3 sequence is 13 residues long. V shed 9 bases and J shed 7 bases, with 13 bases lying between them. The CDR3 region has the DNA TGTGCCAGTAGGAGTACAGGGAATTCACCCCTCCACTTT. Amino acids: CASRSTGNSPLHF.

This rearrangement joins TRBV30 to TRBJ1-6; D gene uncertain. This CDR3 has 16 residues. From germline, CDR1 is GTSNPN and CDR2 SVGIG (reference sequence). V lost 2 bases and J 0 bases, leaving 11 bases between the germline ends. The CDR3 protein is CAWSRDKSSYNSPLHF. DNA of the CDR3: TGTGCCTGGAGTCGTGACAAGAGCTCCTATAATTCACCCCTCCACTTT.

The chain is built from TRBV15 and TRBJ2-1; tentatively, D is TRBD2 (6 bases). From germline, CDR1 is LNHNV and CDR2 YYDKDF (reference sequence). Trimming took 0 bases from V and 6 from J, leaving 9 bases between them. The CDR3 loop spans 14 amino acids. The CDR3 here is CATSRDMTSNEQFF. CDR3 coding DNA: TGTGCCACCAGCAGAGATATGACTAGCAATGAGCAGTTCTTC.

V gene TRBV25-1 combines with J gene TRBJ2-5; weak D call: TRBD1 (5 bases). CDR1 MGHDK and CDR2 SYGVNS come from the germline V gene. This CDR3 spans 15 amino acids. The V gene lost 1 base and the J gene lost 5 bases, with 14 bases spanning the gap. CDR3 bases: TGTGCCAGCAGTGAATTCCCAGGGTTGGCGGAGACCCAGTACTTC. This gives the protein CASSEFPGLAETQYF.

V usage is TRBV4-1 and J usage is TRBJ1-2; D gene uncertain. Germline V gene lookup returns CDR1 MGHRA and CDR2 YSYEKL. Trimming took 1 base from V and 4 from J, leaving 19 bases between them. The CDR3 totals 17 residues. The CDR3 nucleotides read TGCGCCAGCAGCCAAGGGCCCTCGGGGAGGGATTCCTATGGCTACACCTTC. This translates into CASSQGPSGRDSYGYTF.

The CDR3 is CASSLAGGGTGELFF. CDR3 bases: TGTGCCAGCAGCTTAGCGGGGGGAGGCACCGGGGAGCTGTTTTTT. The chain uses TRBV7-8 and TRBJ2-2; TRBD2 might be the D (6 bases). The V gene lost 0 bases and the J gene lost 4 bases, with 9 bases spanning the gap. The length of the CDR3 is 15 residues. The germline CDR1 and CDR2 sequences are SGHVS and FQNEAQ. Full variable domain (remainder filled in from reference TRBV7-8 and TRBJ2-2): GAGVSQSPRYKVAKRGQDVALRCDPISGHVSLFWYQQALGQGPEFLTYFQNEAQLDKSGLPSDRFFAERPEGSVSTLKIQRTQQEDSAVYLCASSLAGGGTGELFFGEGSRLTVL.

The V and J genes are TRBV7-8 and TRBJ2-3, with D unresolved. V was cut by 3 bases and J by 4 bases, with 11 bases left in between. This CDR3 is 14 amino acids long. Germline CDR1 is SGHVS and CDR2 is FQNEAQ. CDR3 nucleotide sequence: TGTGCCAGCAGCTTCGCGCTGGAGTCAGATACGCAGTATTTT. This encodes CASSFALESDTQYF.

V gene TRBV27 combines with J gene TRBJ2-1, with 12 bases fitting TRBD1. V lost 3 bases and J lost 9; bases outside the gene matches: 3. The V gene's germline CDR1 is MNHEY and CDR2 SMNVEV (reference sequence). The CDR3 has 14 amino acids. CDR3 sequence (DNA): TGTGCCAGCAGTTTGGGACAGGGGGCGATTGAGCAGTTCTTC. Its translation: CASSLGQGAIEQFF.

CDR3: CASRDYGRSEKLFF. In DNA form, the CDR3 reads TGTGCCAGTAGGGACTACGGGAGGTCGGAAAAACTGTTTTTT. The chain uses TRBV19 and TRBJ1-4; D not certain. CDR3 size: 14 residues. Germline values: CDR1 LNHDA, CDR2 SQIVND (reference sequence). The germline V and J ends were trimmed by 6 bases and 8 bases, with 16 bases remaining between them.

The chain links TRBV18 to TRBJ2-6, with D possibly matching TRBD2 (6 bases). Trimming removed 1 base at V and 0 bases at J, with 10 bases between. Per the germline V gene, CDR1 is KGHSH and CDR2 is LQKENI. This CDR3 comprises 17 residues. CDR3 coding DNA: TGTGCCAGCTCACCACAGGGAGCGGGCTCTGGGGCCAACGTCCTGACTTTC. As protein: CASSPQGAGSGANVLTF.